A selection of T cell receptor beta chains follows, all from one sample in a study of cytomegalovirus exposure and HLA in healthy donors. Profiling relied on immunoSEQ multiplex PCR, and the TCRdb table lists in-frame clones only, not all of them. The repertoire includes about 120,000 clones, about 73% of them detected once, and around 3.3% sits in the top ten. Sequenced input: PBMCs. The source is a woman in her twenties or thirties in good health and CMV-seropositive. Both conserved end residues are part of each CDR3. A D gene is named only where the DNA matches it firmly. Clone size is stated in some rows and not others, as once, few, many or a class when expanded.

CASSETLNTGELFF TRBJ2-2 . TRBV10-2 few
CASSVGRGAGNTIYF TRBJ1-3 . TRBV9 .
CASRSLPTGGNEQYF TRBJ2-7 TRBD1 TRBV2 .
CASSLGTHTGELFF TRBJ2-2 . TRBV28 few
CASTSTGALEGTF TRBJ1-2 TRBD1 TRBV19 .
CASSLVGGAGGNTIYF TRBJ1-3 . TRBV7-2 .
CASSKPGANTGELFF TRBJ2-2 . TRBV7-9 .
CASSLARGRLAGVRAKNIQYF TRBJ2-4 TRBD2 TRBV7-8 .
CATSSWTGENTEAFF TRBJ1-1 TRBD1 TRBV15 .
CAWSVQGRGNSPLHF TRBJ1-6 . TRBV30 once
CASSRGCGAYEQYF TRBJ2-7 . TRBV10-1 .
CASSLWRVNTEAFF TRBJ1-1 . TRBV5-4 .
CASSPHTGQGSGYTF TRBJ1-2 TRBD1 TRBV7-2 .
CASSASGEQYF TRBJ2-5 . TRBV2 .
CASSQGGQGYTEAFF TRBJ1-1 TRBD1 TRBV4-1 .
CASSRTFNLNTEAFF TRBJ1-1 . TRBV5-5 .
CASWVTREFPRDEQFF TRBJ2-1 . TRBV14 .
CASSHKLMSTDTQYF TRBJ2-3 . TRBV4-3 .
CASSVTPYTEAFF TRBJ1-1 . TRBV9 few
CASSQDLGQGADTQYF TRBJ2-3 TRBD1 TRBV4-1 .
CASSQDLTGALPGSGNTIYF TRBJ1-3 TRBD1 TRBV4-1 .
CASSFTSGTLSYNEQFF TRBJ2-1 TRBD2 TRBV5-1 .
CASSEQGANEKLFF TRBJ1-4 . TRBV6-1 .
CASSVGGSQHF TRBJ1-5 . TRBV19 few
CASSYSRDRVIDEQYF . TRBD1 TRBV6-5 .
CSSSLEQGPDNF TRBJ2-7 TRBD1 TRBV7-9 .
CASSLARAGGSPLHF TRBJ1-6 . TRBV6-5 .
CSVEGRDSEMKYF TRBJ2-7 . TRBV29-1 .
CASSPGQFNYGYTF TRBJ1-2 . TRBV18 .
CATSSPHSGLTYNSPLHF TRBJ1-6 . TRBV7-9 .
CASSPTGGFEAFF TRBJ1-1 . TRBV5-1 .
CASSSRTGQGNTEAFF TRBJ1-1 TRBD1 TRBV5-5 .
CASSSWEGRGANNEQFF TRBJ2-1 . TRBV28 few
CSVEVATSADTQYF TRBJ2-3 TRBD2 TRBV29-1 few
CASTPTSAKSSGANVLTF TRBJ2-6 TRBD2 TRBV4-2 .
CASSPGTGFGGANVLTF TRBJ2-6 TRBD1 TRBV4-2 .
CASSPGTGASREQYF TRBJ2-7 TRBD1 TRBV5-1 once